This TCR beta chain came from a study of blood T cell repertoires in COVID-19. Turning to the study itself: T cells, B-cell-depleted T cells, or PBMCs provided the cDNA or gDNA that served as material.

This clone was observed a few times. The Seattle patients joined while their infection was active and were tracked longitudinally afterward. The CDR3 length is 12 residues. From germline, CDR1 is MNHNY and CDR2 SVGAGI (reference sequence). With 7 bases removed from V and 6 bases from J, the gap between germline ends came to 10 bases. Methods used by the authors: By means of reference gene primer amplification, nucleated cell counts were estimated. Sequenced by immunoSEQ multiplex PCR; TCRdb stores in-frame clones only, minus some. D and trimming come from the DNA, and the V and J calls and clone size come from that table. The table shows approximately 330,000 clones, with 87% occurring only once.

Source material: peripheral blood. This receptor was taken from a man aged 25-45 years with COVID-19, enrolled during active disease. The V call is TRBV6-6, the J call TRBJ1-5; D perhaps matches TRBD1 (6 bases). CDR3 bases: TGTGCCAGCACTAAACAGGGTCAGCCCCAGCATTTT. It yields the protein CASTKQGQPQHF.